These 23 T cell receptor beta chains came from one sample sequenced in a study of control samples from healthy donors and cancer patients. Repertoires were generated with immunoSEQ multiplex PCR, while TCRdb's copy carries only in-frame clones and drops some. The sample lists about 77,000 clones; 85% to 95% were seen once. Input material: blood. Receptor source: a woman aged 55 to 70 in good health.

This chain uses TRBV5-5 with TRBJ2-7, with 12 bases identical to TRBD2. CDR1 SGHKS and CDR2 YYEKEE come from the germline V gene (reference sequence). J lost 4 bases, V lost 4 bases, and 6 bases had no gene match. This CDR3 comprises 15 residues. CDR3 sequence: CASSLLAGGLYEQYF. The CDR3 region has the DNA TGTGCCAGCAGCCTACTAGCGGGAGGTTTATACGAGCAGTACTTC.

The V gene is TRBV4-1, the J gene TRBJ1-6; no reliable D call. The CDR3 is made up of 13 amino acids. Trimming took off 1 base at V and 9 bases at J, with 7 bases between the two ends. Germline V gene lookup returns CDR1 MGHRA and CDR2 YSYEKL. CDR3 coding DNA: TGCGCCAGCAGCCAAGTCGAGGGTTCACCCCTCCACTTT. It specifies CASSQVEGSPLHF.

This clone was recorded a few times. The chain uses TRBV19 and TRBJ1-1, with D uncertain. The V gene lost 7 bases and the J gene lost 1 base, with 10 bases spanning the gap. The CDR3 runs to 13 residues. CDR1 is LNHDA, CDR2 SQIVND, per germline (reference sequence). CDR3 residues: CASMGMKNTEAFF. The CDR3 nucleotides read TGTGCCAGTATGGGTATGAAGAACACTGAAGCTTTCTTT.

This chain joins TRBV5-1 and TRBJ1-2; tentative D call: TRBD1 (6 bases). The germline V gene has CDR1 SGHRS and CDR2 YFSETQ. This CDR3 has 15 residues. Trimming took 4 bases from V and 1 from J, leaving 14 bases between them. CDR3 amino acids: CASSPRGDNNYGYTF. Written as DNA, the CDR3 is TGCGCCAGCAGCCCTAGGGGGGACAATAACTATGGCTACACCTTC.

The V call is TRBV29-1, the J call TRBJ2-1, with D unresolved. Germline V gene sequence: CDR1 SQVTM, CDR2 ANQGSEA. V shed 3 bases and J shed 8 bases, with 14 bases lying between them. The length of the CDR3 is 13 residues. The CDR3 region is CSVDRLVGDEQFF. DNA of the CDR3: TGCAGCGTTGATAGGTTGGTTGGAGATGAGCAGTTCTTC.

The chain uses TRBV27 and TRBJ1-6; D is ambiguous. The CDR3 has 14 residues. Germline V gene data show CDR1 as MNHEY and CDR2 as SMNVEV (reference sequence). V was trimmed by 6 bases and J by 3 bases, leaving 9 bases between them. This CDR3 reads CASSPGYYNSPLHF. The CDR3 coding sequence is TGTGCCAGCAGCCCAGGCTACTATAATTCACCCCTCCACTTT.

The V and J genes are TRBV25-1 and TRBJ1-6; tentative D call: TRBD1 (6 bases). V dropped 2 bases and J dropped 8 bases, with 7 bases sitting between them. From germline, CDR1 is MGHDK and CDR2 SYGVNS. CDR3 length equals 13 residues. As DNA, the CDR3 is TGTGCCAGCAGTGAAAACAGGGATTCACCCCTCCACTTT. As protein: CASSENRDSPLHF.

The rearrangement uses TRBV29-1 and TRBJ1-1, with no clear D. The germline CDR1 and CDR2 sequences are SQVTM and ANQGSEA. V lost 4 bases to trimming and J lost 1 base, with 19 bases between them. This CDR3 has 16 amino acids. The CDR3 reads CSVGVWSGVQNTEAFF. In DNA form, the CDR3 reads TGCAGCGTTGGCGTCTGGTCAGGCGTACAGAACACTGAAGCTTTCTTT.

The chain uses TRBV5-1 and TRBJ1-2; tentatively, D is TRBD1 (6 bases). From germline, CDR1 is SGHRS and CDR2 YFSETQ. CDR3 length equals 16 residues. V was cut by 4 bases and J by 6 bases, with 22 bases left in between. This CDR3 reads CASSIRAGVGANGYTF. The CDR3 region has the DNA TGCGCCAGCAGCATTAGGGCTGGCGTGGGGGCGAATGGCTACACCTTC.

This clone occurred a few times. The V gene is TRBV10-2, the J gene TRBJ1-5; TRBD1 might be the D (6 bases). The CDR3 extends over 14 amino acids. Deletions cut 2 bases from V and 4 bases from J, with 9 bases between. Germline CDR1 reads WSHSY; CDR2 reads SAAADI. The CDR3 DNA reads TGCGCCAGCAGTGAGGGACAGCTTAATCAGCCCCAGCATTTT. Amino acid sequence: CASSEGQLNQPQHF.

The V gene is TRBV19, the J gene TRBJ1-4; the match to TRBD1 covers 9 bases. This CDR3 is 14 amino acids long. V was pared by 4 bases and J by 7 bases, with 4 bases of the junction left unmatched. From germline, CDR1 is LNHDA and CDR2 SQIVND (reference sequence). The CDR3 loop reads CASSTQGASEKLFF. CDR3 coding DNA: TGTGCCAGTAGTACACAGGGGGCGAGTGAAAAACTGTTTTTT.

A single count supports this clone. The chain joins TRBV5-4 to TRBJ1-5; TRBD1 matches 9 bases. The germline V gene has CDR1 SGHNT and CDR2 YYREEE (reference sequence). The CDR3 spans 16 residues. Unmatched junction bases numbered 5, after V lost 4 bases and J lost 0 bases. CDR3 sequence: CASSQAGQGSNQPQHF. CDR3 coding DNA: TGTGCCAGCAGCCAAGCGGGACAGGGTAGCAATCAGCCCCAGCATTTT.

The V call is TRBV2, the J call TRBJ1-1; unclear D gene. V lost 4 bases and J lost 3, with 15 bases in between. CDR3 length: 15 amino acids. Germline CDR1 and CDR2: SNHLY and FYNNEI. The CDR3 here is CASSVFYRDDTEAFF. CDR3 in DNA: TGTGCCAGCAGTGTATTTTATAGGGATGACACTGAAGCTTTCTTT.

This clone was seen once. The chain is built from TRBV6-1 and TRBJ2-1; 8 bases map to TRBD2. The CDR3 runs to 15 residues. Per the germline V gene, CDR1 is MNHNS and CDR2 is SASEGT. V shed 5 bases, J shed 14 bases, and the junction held 17 bases outside the gene matches. The chain's CDR3 is CASSPQRTSRFGEFF. DNA for the CDR3: TGTGCCAGCAGTCCGCAACGGACTAGCCGGTTTGGGGAGTTCTTC.

This chain joins TRBV3-1 (or the pseudogene TRBV3-2) and TRBJ2-3; D is unresolved. Germline loops: CDR1 LGHDT, CDR2 YNNKEL (reference sequence). Trimming cost V 3 bases and J 14 bases, with 18 bases left between them. The CDR3 covers 13 residues. The CDR3 region is CASSHISGGYRYF. The DNA for the CDR3 is TGTGCCAGCAGCCATATTTCTGGCGGTTACAGGTATTTT.

This clone was picked up one time. CDR3 protein: CSVEDIYGYTF. The CDR3 bases are TGCAGCGTTGAAGATATCTATGGCTACACCTTC. V gene TRBV29-1 combines with J gene TRBJ1-2; unclear D gene. In germline, CDR1 is SQVTM, CDR2 ANQGSEA. The CDR3 spans 11 residues. V lost 0 bases and J 4 bases, leaving 3 bases between the germline ends.

This clone was found a few times. Written as DNA, the CDR3 is TGCGCCAGCAGCCCCGAGGGCGACAGTCGGAATCAGCCCCAGCATTTT. Translation: CASSPEGDSRNQPQHF. The V and J genes are TRBV5-1 and TRBJ1-5; the D gene is possibly TRBD1 (5 bases). Germline values: CDR1 SGHRS, CDR2 YFSETQ. The CDR3 sequence is 16 residues long. The V end was cut by 4 bases, the J end by 4 bases, with 18 bases between.

The CDR3 spells CAMQGGLGGNTIYF. CDR3 DNA: TGTGCCATGCAAGGGGGGTTGGGCGGAAACACCATATATTTT. The rearrangement joins TRBV19 to TRBJ1-3; TRBD1 is a possible D gene (6 bases). CDR1 and CDR2 (germline): LNHDA, SQIVND (reference sequence). The CDR3 has 14 amino acids. The V gene lost 10 bases and the J gene lost 4 bases, with 17 bases spanning the gap.

V usage is TRBV5-1 and J usage is TRBJ1-2; possible D gene TRBD1, 6 bases. Trimming left V 4 bases short and J 4 bases short, with 14 bases between. Germline V gene lookup returns CDR1 SGHRS and CDR2 YFSETQ. The CDR3 totals 14 residues. CDR3 in amino acids: CASSQTTGLYGYTF. The CDR3 DNA reads as TGCGCCAGCAGCCAGACGACAGGACTCTATGGCTACACCTTC.

This rearrangement joins TRBV4-1 to TRBJ2-1; 7 bases match TRBD2. Germline lookup yields CDR1 MGHRA and CDR2 YSYEKL. There are 15 residues in the CDR3. The V gene end was trimmed by 4 bases and the J gene end by 6 bases; junction bases not matched to a gene: 9. The DNA of the CDR3 is TGCGCCAGCAGCCTCCGGACTAGAACGGGCAATGAGCAGTTCTTC. This codes for CASSLRTRTGNEQFF.

The J gene is TRBJ2-5, the V gene TRBV5-1, with TRBD1 matching 8 bases. This CDR3 is built from 14 residues. Germline V CDR1 and CDR2: SGHRS, YFSETQ. The ends lost 4 bases at V and 1 base at J; junction bases unmatched: 3. CDR3 amino acids: CASSHGTGQETQYF. The CDR3, as DNA: TGCGCCAGCAGCCACGGGACAGGCCAAGAGACCCAGTACTTC.

The chain uses TRBV5-1 and TRBJ2-3; 8 bases map to TRBD2. The CDR3 is 14 residues long. Germline V gene sequence: CDR1 SGHRS, CDR2 YFSETQ. V lost 5 bases and J lost 6; bases outside the gene matches: 8. CDR3 DNA sequence: TGCGCCAGCAGTCCCGGGACTAGGGGGGATACGCAGTATTTT. Protein product: CASSPGTRGDTQYF.

The J gene is TRBJ1-5, the V gene TRBV2, with a possible D match to TRBD1 (5 bases). Trimming cost V 3 bases and J 5 bases, with 8 bases left between them. The CDR3 is 13 residues long. Germline V gene data show CDR1 as SNHLY and CDR2 as FYNNEI. The CDR3 nucleotides read TGTGCCAGCAGTGAGCTACAGGATCAGCCCCAGCATTTT. Its translation is CASSELQDQPQHF.